The 13 T cell receptor beta chains listed next were all sequenced from one sample in a study of CD8+CD57+ T cells in acquired aplastic anemia. Study-wide points: Measurement in patients showed lower diversity in CD8+CD57+ cells than in total CD4+ and CD8+ pools.

Patients selected for sequencing had displayed CD8+CD57+ cell expansion by flow cytometry. The template for TCR beta VDJ and CDR3 sequence profiling was genomic DNA. TCRdb analysed the reads with MiXCR anew, one entry per CDR3 protein. The data hold 17,000 or so distinct CDR3 sequences, with 30% to 45% observed a single time. These receptors' targets are unknown. Sequencing was performed on CD8+CD57+ T cells sorted from PBMCs. Regarding subset: bead-enriched CD8+CD57+ effector memory T cells from SAA patients. The receptors derive from a human donor with aplastic anemia.

The chain links TRBV15 to TRBJ2-7; possible D gene TRBD2, 6 bases. From germline, CDR1 is LNHNV and CDR2 YYDKDF (reference sequence). There are 15 residues in the CDR3. V lost 3 bases and J 2 bases, leaving 14 bases between the germline ends. The CDR3 loop is CATSSSRSGAYEQYF. DNA for the CDR3: TGTGCCACCAGCAGCTCCAGGTCGGGGGCCTACGAGCAGTACTTC.

This chain joins TRBV9 and TRBJ2-1, with TRBD2 as a possible D gene (5 bases). Deletions cut 0 bases from V and 7 bases from J, with 14 bases between. Germline assignment: CDR1 SGDLS and CDR2 YYNGEE. The CDR3 has 15 residues. CDR3 sequence: CASSVVSGDWNEQFF. The CDR3, as DNA: TGTGCCAGCAGCGTAGTAAGCGGAGATTGGAATGAGCAGTTCTTC.

The rearrangement uses TRBV19 and TRBJ1-4; D call uncertain. CDR1 and CDR2 from the germline V gene are LNHDA and SQIVND (reference sequence). The CDR3 extends over 15 amino acids. Trimming pared 3 bases from V and 4 bases from J, leaving 12 bases between. The CDR3 nucleotides are TGTGCCAGTAGTATCGCAGAGGGTGGTAATGAAAAACTGTTTTTT. It is translated as CASSIAEGGNEKLFF.

This clonotype appeared a few times. The V gene is TRBV7-3, the J gene TRBJ2-1; the D gene is possibly TRBD2 (5 bases). Trimming shortened V by 6 bases and J by 10 bases, and 16 bases separated the two germline ends. The CDR3 covers 13 residues. CDR1 and CDR2 (germline): SGHTA, FQGTGA. CDR3 loop: CASSRVQPGEQFF. Here the CDR3 DNA reads TGTGCCAGCAGTCGAGTCCAACCGGGAGAGCAGTTCTTC.

This clonotype was seen ten or more times. J is TRBJ2-7 and V is TRBV7-9; maybe TRBD1 (5 bases). Germline assignment: CDR1 SEHNR and CDR2 FQNEAQ (reference sequence). The CDR3 runs to 13 residues. Trimming removed 2 bases from V and 3 bases from J, with 8 bases in between. The CDR3 nucleotides are TGTGCCAGCAGCTTATTTCAGGGCTACGAGCAGTACTTC. Its translation is CASSLFQGYEQYF.

The chain is built from TRBV20-1 and TRBJ2-3; no firm D call. Germline V gene sequence: CDR1 DFQATT, CDR2 SNEGSKA (reference sequence). Trimming removed 8 bases at V and 0 bases at J, with 0 bases between. This CDR3 region has 9 residues. The CDR3 reads CSSTDTQYF. As DNA, the CDR3 is TGCAGTAGCACAGATACGCAGTATTTT.

In this sample, this clonotype turned up a few times. This chain joins TRBV15 and TRBJ2-7; a possible D gene is TRBD1 (5 bases). CDR3 length: 13 amino acids. Germline CDR1 reads LNHNV; CDR2 reads YYDKDF (reference sequence). Trimming cost V 1 base and J 6 bases, with 10 bases left between them. CDR3 residues: CATSRGEGVEQYF. DNA for the CDR3: TGTGCCACCAGCAGAGGAGAAGGGGTCGAGCAGTACTTC.

This clonotype was picked up a small number of times. The chain combines TRBV20-1 with TRBJ2-3; D is uncertain. V lost 3 bases and J 2 bases, leaving 9 bases between the germline ends. Germline V gives CDR1 DFQATT, CDR2 SNEGSKA (reference sequence). The CDR3 contains 13 residues. In DNA, the CDR3 is TGCAGTGCTAGGGACGGATACACAGATACGCAGTATTTT. Protein: CSARDGYTDTQYF.

To note about this clonotype: The CDR3 does not close with the conserved phenylalanine or tryptophan, likely indicating a read error. The V gene is TRBV24-1, the J gene TRBJ2-2; D is undetermined. This CDR3 is 12 amino acids long. V was shortened by 9 bases and J by 1 base, with 5 bases between the two germline ends. Germline lookup yields CDR1 KGHDR and CDR2 SFDVKD. The CDR3 DNA sequence: TGTGCCACCGGGGAGAACACCGGGGAGCTGTTTCTT. It codes for CATGENTGELFL.

The J gene is TRBJ2-2, the V gene TRBV20-1, with TRBD2 matching over 10 bases. With V trimmed by 2 bases and J by 6 bases, 9 bases remained unmatched. This CDR3 has 16 residues. Germline V gives CDR1 DFQATT, CDR2 SNEGSKA (reference sequence). CDR3 nucleotide sequence: TGCAGTGCTAGACCAGGGATAGCGGGAGGACCCGGGGAGCTGTTTTTT. This encodes CSARPGIAGGPGELFF.

In DNA form, the CDR3 reads TGCGCCAGCAGCGCAGAGACAGGCGGCAATCAGCCCCAGCATTTT. It specifies CASSAETGGNQPQHF. The chain is built from TRBV10-1 and TRBJ1-5; tentatively, D is TRBD1 (6 bases). The CDR3 covers 15 residues. V was trimmed by 6 bases and J by 2 bases, leaving 14 bases between them. Germline CDR1 WNHNN, CDR2 SYGVQD (reference sequence).

The genes are TRBV19 and TRBJ1-2; 10 positions agree with TRBD1. V was pared by 7 bases and J by 5 bases, with 7 bases of the junction left unmatched. The CDR3 totals 14 residues. CDR1 is LNHDA and CDR2 is SQIVND in the germline V gene (reference sequence). CDR3 loop: CASNTGGQGYGYTF. In nucleotides, the CDR3 is TGTGCCAGTAACACAGGGGGACAGGGGTATGGCTACACCTTC.

Within the sample, this clonotype is medium-sized. V and J are TRBV7-9 and TRBJ2-7; TRBD1 might be the D (6 bases). Germline V CDR1 and CDR2: SEHNR, FQNEAQ (reference sequence). This CDR3 spans 12 amino acids. The V and J ends lost 3 bases and 6 bases respectively, with 9 bases between them. The chain's CDR3 is CASSFGRGEQYF. The CDR3 nucleotides read TGTGCCAGCAGCTTCGGCAGGGGCGAGCAGTACTTC.